This T cell receptor beta chain is drawn from a study of shared clonotypes between healthy human individuals. Study overall: Donors consisted of a couple of women and a few men between 18 and 49.

Participating donors were healthy, HIV-negative adults free of recent acute infections or vaccinations. For each subset, genomic DNA was distributed in equal portions over several immunoSEQ plates. Generated by immunoSEQ multiplex PCR, the TCRdb table keeps only in-frame clones and is missing some. The table lists approximately 2,000,000 clones, less than 95% of them singletons. V was shortened by 5 bases and J by 3 bases, with 6 bases between the two germline ends. This CDR3 spans 12 amino acids. Germline V gene data show CDR1 as SNHLY and CDR2 as FYNNEI. A remark on this clone: Additional DNA sequences in this sample encode the identical CDR3.

V is TRBV2 and J is TRBJ2-3, with D possibly being TRBD1 or TRBD2 (5 bases each). The sequence came from a young man in good health. Some clones in this sample may be carry-over from other donors' samples. Specimen: naive CD4+ T cells from PBMCs. As for subset: CD45RA+ positively selected. The CDR3 region has the DNA TGTGCCAGCAGTTGGGGGACAGATACGCAGTATTTT. It is translated as CASSWGTDTQYF. Looking up the rest from reference TRBV2 and TRBJ2-3 gives the full variable domain: EPEVTQTPSHQVTQMGQEVILRCVPISNHLYFYWYRQILGQKVEFLVSFYNNEISEKSEIFDDQFSVERPDGSNFTLKIRSTKLEDSAMYFCASSWGTDTQYFGPGTRLTVL.